The present TCR beta chain was sequenced within a study of T cells in Graves' hyperthyroidism and ophthalmopathy. The source material, RNA transcripts, was used to amplify TCR beta CDR3 regions. TCR CDR3 underwent first-round RT-PCR with the HTBI primer set. TCRdb fed the multiplex PCR reads into MiXCR, producing one record per CDR3 protein. The sample records around 560,000 distinct CDR3 sequences, over 15% being singletons. Study-wide points: Researchers report that a 13 V-J model separated ophthalmopathy from stable hyperthyroidism.

Concerning this clonotype: Its antigen is unknown. This may stem from a read error, because a much larger clone lies one nucleotide away.

Graves' hyperthyroidism was deemed stable given no ophthalmopathy progression within 18 months. Hyperthyroidism patients were newly diagnosed, had disease duration under 2 months, and were aged 18 to 65 years. The sequencing sample was made of blood. This clonotype was obtained from a woman in her late teens or twenties with Graves' hyperthyroidism.

The DNA of the CDR3 is TGTGCCAGTAATCCATCCTACAATGAGCAGTTCTTC. Protein sequence: CASNPSYNEQFF. The chain recombines TRBV7-9 with TRBJ2-1; no clear D gene. Germline CDR1 is SEHNR and CDR2 is FQNEAQ (reference sequence). V was trimmed by 9 bases and J by 1 base, leaving 7 bases between them. The CDR3 contains 12 residues.